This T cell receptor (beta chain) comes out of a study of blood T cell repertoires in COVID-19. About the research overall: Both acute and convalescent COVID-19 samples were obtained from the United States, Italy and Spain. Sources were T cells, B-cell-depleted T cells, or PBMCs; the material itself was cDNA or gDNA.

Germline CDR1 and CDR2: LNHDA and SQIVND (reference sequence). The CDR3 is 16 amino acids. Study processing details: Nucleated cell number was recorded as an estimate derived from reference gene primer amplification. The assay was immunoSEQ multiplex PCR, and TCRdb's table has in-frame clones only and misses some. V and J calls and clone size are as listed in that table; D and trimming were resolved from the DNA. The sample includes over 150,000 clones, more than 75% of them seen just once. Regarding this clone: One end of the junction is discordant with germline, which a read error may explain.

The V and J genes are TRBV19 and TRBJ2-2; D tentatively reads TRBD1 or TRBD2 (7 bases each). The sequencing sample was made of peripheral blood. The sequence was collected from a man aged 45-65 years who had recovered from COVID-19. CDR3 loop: CASSSGPARGAGELFF. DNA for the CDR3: TGTGCCAGCAGTAGCGGGCCCGCCAGGGGGGCCGGGGAGCTGTTTTTT.